This T cell receptor beta chain was found in a study of early T cells in non-severe SARS-CoV-2 infection. Per germline, CDR1 DFQATT and CDR2 SNEGSKA (reference sequence). The CDR3 consists of 16 residues. J lost 5 bases, V lost 5 bases, and 8 bases had no gene match. Study-level points and caveats: Sequences matched to VDJdb favored anti-spike CD8 responses, while private and CD4 specificities were missed.

This clonotype was seen ten or more times. Antigen unknown. Using its own MiXCR run on the 5' RACE reads, TCRdb lists one record per CDR3 protein. Of about 81,000 distinct CDR3 sequences listed, 5.5% to 7.5% are singletons. The chain recombines TRBV20-1 with TRBJ2-5, with 16 bases aligning to TRBD2. The sequenced material came from whole blood. The receptor was derived from an adult who was a healthcare worker with PCR-confirmed SARS-CoV-2 infection or an uninfected control (not recorded which). The CDR3 region has the DNA TGCAGTGCTGATGGGACTAGCGGGGGGGCAGAGGAGACCCAGTACTTC. Translated, it gives CSADGTSGGAEETQYF.